This TCR beta chain was sequenced in a study of T cell repertoires in cytomegalovirus infection. Study overall: HLA-B-restricted CMV epitopes that are well studied, plus recently identified HLA-C-restricted ones, were used by the study. An indication of both CMV infection and matching HLA type came from public TCR beta signatures. Study observations and caveats: Ex vivo, HLA-C-restricted CMV-specific TCR beta clonotypes prevailed over the rest of the response. The cumulative frequency of public TCR beta families distinguished individuals who carried CMV together with the relevant HLA.

This CDR3 is built from 16 residues. V gave up 2 bases and J gave up 0 bases, with 11 bases separating them. Germline V gives CDR1 MNHEY, CDR2 SMNVEV (reference sequence). Each CDR3 protein is one row after TCRdb ran MiXCR on the reads. The table includes around 34,000 distinct CDR3 sequences, about 48% detected once. Concerning this clonotype: As yet, its antigen is unknown.

This rearrangement joins TRBV27 to TRBJ2-1, with unresolved D. The source material was CD8+ T cells from cultured PBMCs, sampled from culture after CMV antigen stimulation. This receptor was identified in a human donor in good health (CMV status not recorded). Some clones in this sample may be carry-over from other donors' samples. CDR3 region: CASSLIPPPSYNEQFF. DNA of the CDR3: TGTGCCAGCAGTTTAATCCCACCACCCTCCTACAATGAGCAGTTCTTC.